One sample yielded the 10 T cell receptor beta chains listed below, sequenced in a study of CD8 T cells in ankylosing spondylitis. Each CDR3 protein gets one entry after TCRdb re-called the 5' RACE reads with MiXCR. This table holds about 130,000 distinct CDR3 sequences, roughly a tenth found once. Sequencing input: blood, either unsorted or a sorted T cell fraction (not recorded which). These receptors were collected from a male donor with ankylosing spondylitis or in good health (not recorded which).

This clonotype came up a few times. The V gene is TRBV28, the J gene TRBJ2-1, with 10 bases aligning to TRBD2. The V segment lost 5 bases and the J segment 5 bases; nucleotides outside the gene matches: 12. Germline V gene sequence: CDR1 MDHEN, CDR2 SYDVKM. CDR3 length equals 17 residues. CDR3 sequence reads: CASSRASGSPTHNEQFF. The CDR3, as DNA: TGTGCCAGCAGTAGGGCTAGCGGGAGTCCAACCCACAATGAGCAGTTCTTC. Complete variable domain (other parts from reference TRBV28 and TRBJ2-1): DVKVTQSSRYLVKRTGEKVFLECVQDMDHENMFWYRQDPGLGLRLIYFSYDVKMKEKGDIPEGYSVSREKKERFSLILESASTNQTSMYLCASSRASGSPTHNEQFFGPGTRLTVL.

Many counts were recorded for this clonotype. The J gene is TRBJ2-7, the V gene TRBV5-1; tentative D call: TRBD2 (6 bases). Trimming shortened V by 1 base and J by 2 bases, and 10 bases separated the two germline ends. The CDR3 spans 14 residues. In germline, CDR1 is SGHRS, CDR2 YFSETQ. CDR3 sequence reads: CASSLMRGPYEQYF. In DNA, the CDR3 is TGCGCCAGCAGCTTGATGCGGGGACCCTACGAGCAGTACTTC.

This clonotype was seen ten or more times. CDR3 nucleotides: TGCAGTGCTAGGACAGGGGGCTTTTACGAGCAGTACTTC. This gives the protein CSARTGGFYEQYF. The chain recombines TRBV20-1 with TRBJ2-7; 10 nucleotides line up with TRBD1. After removal of 3 bases from V and 4 bases from J, the junction contained 3 bases not matched to a gene. There are 13 residues in the CDR3. Per germline, CDR1 DFQATT and CDR2 SNEGSKA (reference sequence).

CDR3 sequence: CSAGTGLGDTQYF. The CDR3 region has the DNA TGCAGTGCTGGGACAGGGTTGGGGGATACGCAGTATTTT. V is TRBV20-1 and J is TRBJ2-3; 9 bases align to TRBD1. The CDR3 is 13 residues long. Trimming cost V 5 bases and J 6 bases; bases outside gene matches: 6. Germline V lookup: CDR1 DFQATT, CDR2 SNEGSKA (reference sequence).

The sample holds many counts of this clonotype. The chain has TRBV20-1 and TRBJ2-7; D might be TRBD1 (5 bases). Trimming removed 2 bases from V and 0 bases from J, with 11 bases in between. Germline-derived CDR1 and CDR2 are DFQATT and SNEGSKA (reference sequence). This CDR3 contains 14 residues. Here the CDR3 reads CSARITGFSYEQYF. The CDR3 bases are TGCAGTGCTAGAATTACAGGCTTCTCCTACGAGCAGTACTTC.

This clonotype turned up a few times. The J gene is TRBJ2-2, the V gene TRBV3-1; no firm D call. This CDR3 comprises 13 residues. Looked up from germline, CDR1 is LGHDT and CDR2 is YNNKEL (reference sequence). V shed 6 bases and J shed 1 base, with 6 bases lying between them. The CDR3 sequence is CASSNLNTGELFF. The CDR3 DNA sequence: TGTGCCAGCAGTAACTTGAACACCGGGGAGCTGTTTTTT. The variable domain in full, with the rest retrieved from reference TRBV3-1 and TRBJ2-2, is DTAVSQTPKYLVTQMGNDKSIKCEQNLGHDTMYWYKQDSKKFLKIMFSYNNKELIINETVPNRFSPKSPDKAHLNLHINSLELGDSAVYFCASSNLNTGELFFGEGSRLTVL.

This clonotype was found many times. This chain links TRBV21-1 with TRBJ2-1; the D call of TRBD2 is as the table states it, not checked on the DNA. TRBV21-1 is labeled a pseudogene. The CDR3 extends over 15 amino acids. CDR3 region: CASSPTSGSYNEQFF. The CDR3 DNA follows: TGTGCCAGCAGCCCTACTAGCGGCTCCTACAATGAGCAGTTCTTC.

This clonotype was observed many times. The gene calls are TRBV7-2 and TRBJ2-5; D is unresolved. This CDR3 spans 12 amino acids. Between the trimmed V and J ends, which lost 3 bases and 3 bases, there was a span of 5 bases. Germline V gene data show CDR1 as SGHTA and CDR2 as FQGNSA. The CDR3 DNA follows: TGTGCCAGCAGCTTCAAAAAAGAGACCCAGTACTTC. As protein: CASSFKKETQYF.

The rearrangement links TRBV5-1 to TRBJ2-7, with 7 nucleotides matching TRBD2. With V trimmed by 4 bases and J by 6 bases, 10 bases remained unmatched. Germline V CDR1 and CDR2: SGHRS, YFSETQ. This CDR3 is built from 14 residues. CDR3 sequence: CASSATGTTAEQYF. The CDR3 coding sequence is TGCGCCAGCAGCGCCACCGGGACTACCGCCGAGCAGTACTTC.

This clonotype was observed many times. The chain joins TRBV29-1 to TRBJ1-2, with D possibly TRBD1 on 6 matching bases. CDR1 is SQVTM, CDR2 ANQGSEA, per germline. The V end lost 3 bases, the J end lost 3 bases, and 17 bases lay between the germline ends. The CDR3 is made up of 15 amino acids. As DNA, the CDR3 is TGCAGCGTTGACGGTCTTGGGGGGGCTTACTATGGCTACACCTTC. Its translation is CSVDGLGGAYYGYTF.